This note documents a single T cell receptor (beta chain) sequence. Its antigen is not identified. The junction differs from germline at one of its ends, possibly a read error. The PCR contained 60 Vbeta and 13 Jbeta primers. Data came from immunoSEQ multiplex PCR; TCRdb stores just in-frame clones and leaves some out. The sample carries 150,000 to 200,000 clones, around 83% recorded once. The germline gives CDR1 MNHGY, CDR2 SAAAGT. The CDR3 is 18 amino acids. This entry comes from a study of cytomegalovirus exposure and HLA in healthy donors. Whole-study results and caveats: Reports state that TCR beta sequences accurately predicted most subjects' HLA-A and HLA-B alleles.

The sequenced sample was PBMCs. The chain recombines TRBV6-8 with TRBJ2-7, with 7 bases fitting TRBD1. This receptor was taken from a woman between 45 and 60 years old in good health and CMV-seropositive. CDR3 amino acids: CASSVTGTDYPLSYKQYF. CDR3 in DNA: TGTGCCAGCAGTGTAACCGGGACAGATTATCCTCTCTCCTACAAGCAGTACTTC.